These T cell receptor beta chains were read from a single sample in a study of blood T cell repertoires in COVID-19. The assay was immunoSEQ multiplex PCR, and TCRdb's table has in-frame clones only and misses some. The table lists a few hundred thousand clones, roughly 89% of them singletons. The sample consisted of PBMCs or T cells enriched from blood (not recorded which). These receptors were taken from a woman between 45 and 60 years old who had recovered from COVID-19. Both conserved end residues are trimmed from each CDR3.

J gene | V gene | CDR3 protein
TRBJ1-5 | TRBV24-1 | ATSGGGSNQPQH
TRBJ2-7 | TRBV28 | ASSPTRSYEQY
TRBJ2-7 | TRBV3-1/TRBV3-2 | ASSQGPGLRPYEQY
TRBJ1-5 | TRBV18 | ASSLTDNQPQH
TRBJ2-7 | TRBV19 | ASSTRQYQNSYEQY
TRBJ1-1 | TRBV19 | ASRGPGETTEAF
TRBJ2-2 | TRBV6-2/TRBV6-3 | ASSTRTGAGGELF
TRBJ2-3 | TRBV30 | AWREGLARADTQY
TRBJ1-2 | TRBV2 | ASTAGTDLYGYT
TRBJ2-7 | TRBV2 | ATGDSYEQY
TRBJ2-7 | TRBV19 | ASSVQIHYEQY
TRBJ2-5 | TRBV30 | AWRGPGVETQY